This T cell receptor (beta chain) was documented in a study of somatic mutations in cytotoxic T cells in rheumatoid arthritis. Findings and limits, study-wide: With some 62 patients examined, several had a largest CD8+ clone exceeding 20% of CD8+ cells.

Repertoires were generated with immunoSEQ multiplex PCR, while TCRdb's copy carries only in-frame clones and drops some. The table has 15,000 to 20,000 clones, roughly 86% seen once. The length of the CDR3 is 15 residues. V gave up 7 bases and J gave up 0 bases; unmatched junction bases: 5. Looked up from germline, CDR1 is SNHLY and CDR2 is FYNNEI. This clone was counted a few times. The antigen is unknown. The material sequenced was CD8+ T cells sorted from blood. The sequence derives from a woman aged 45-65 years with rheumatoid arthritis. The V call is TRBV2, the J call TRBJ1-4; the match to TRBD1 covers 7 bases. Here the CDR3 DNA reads TGTGCCAGCATCCCTGGACAGGCAACTAATGAAAAACTGTTTTTT. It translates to CASIPGQATNEKLFF.